These 10 T cell receptor beta chains were sequenced from one sample in a study of cytomegalovirus exposure and HLA in healthy donors (TCRdb year 2017). The library was built by means of the immunoSEQ multiplex PCR assay. What TCRdb holds here is the immuneACCESS table cut down to in-frame rearrangements. Part of the clones is not present; checked against another copy, under half of the missing clones reflect an unresolved V gene, and the others are unexplained. Across this sample there are 250,000 to 400,000 clones, with 88% seen only once. The ten largest make up around 0.88% of the sample. The sequencing sample was made of PBMCs. Receptor source: a man aged 25-40 years in good health and CMV-seronegative.

This clone was found once. In the same sample, other DNA sequences code for this CDR3. This chain links TRBV10-3 with TRBJ1-1; possibly TRBD1 for D (5 bases). Germline lookup yields CDR1 ENHRY and CDR2 SYGVKD. There are 13 residues in the CDR3. Between the trimmed V and J ends, which lost 4 bases and 0 bases, there was a span of 6 bases. The CDR3 nucleotides read TGTGCCATCAGTGGACAGTTGAACACTGAAGCTTTCTTT. Its protein product is CAISGQLNTEAFF.

The chain couples TRBV15 to TRBJ1-5; D possibly corresponds to TRBD1 (6 bases). Trimming pared 0 bases from V and 3 bases from J, leaving 12 bases between. This CDR3 contains 16 residues. Germline V CDR1 and CDR2: LNHNV, YYDKDF (reference sequence). CDR3 DNA: TGTGCCACCAGCAGAGATATACAGGGCACCAATCAGCCCCAGCATTTT. Its protein product is CATSRDIQGTNQPQHF.

This chain connects TRBV5-1 to TRBJ2-7; D unclear. CDR3 length: 15 amino acids. The germline CDR1 and CDR2 sequences are SGHRS and YFSETQ. Trimming pared 3 bases from V and 2 bases from J, leaving 15 bases between. CDR3 in DNA: TGCGCCAGCAGCTCCAATACCGGGTCTACCTACGAGCAGTACTTC. This gives the protein CASSSNTGSTYEQYF. Full variable domain (missing parts from reference TRBV5-1 and TRBJ2-7): KAGVTQTPRYLIKTRGQQVTLSCSPISGHRSVSWYQQTPGQGLQFLFEYFSETQRNKGNFPGRFSGRQFSNSRSEMNVSTLELGDSALYLCASSSNTGSTYEQYFGPGTRLTVT.

The chain uses TRBV29-1 and TRBJ1-3; D is undetermined. Looked up from germline, CDR1 is SQVTM and CDR2 is ANQGSEA. V lost 3 bases, J lost 4 bases, and 4 bases lay in between. The CDR3 spans 11 residues. The CDR3, as DNA: TGCAGCGTTGAGTTAGGAAACACCATATATTTT. This encodes CSVELGNTIYF. The full variable domain, completed using reference TRBV29-1 and TRBJ1-3, is SAVISQKPSRDICQRGTSLTIQCQVDSQVTMMFWYRQQPGQSLTLIATANQGSEATYESGFVIDKFPISRPNLTFSTLTVSNMSPEDSSIYLCSVELGNTIYFGEGSWLTVV.

This clone was recorded a few times. The rearrangement links TRBV2 to TRBJ1-6; 8 bases line up with TRBD1. Germline V gene sequence: CDR1 SNHLY, CDR2 FYNNEI. CDR3 length equals 15 residues. V dropped 7 bases and J dropped 6; count of bases not matched to a gene: 8. CDR3 sequence reads: CASTPGDRGNSPLHF. In nucleotides, the CDR3 is TGTGCCAGCACGCCGGGAGACAGGGGTAATTCACCCCTCCACTTT.

This chain connects TRBV6-1 to TRBJ2-1; the D is unclear. V was shortened by 4 bases and J by 8 bases, with 18 bases between the two germline ends. Per the germline V gene, CDR1 is MNHNS and CDR2 is SASEGT. This CDR3 spans 15 amino acids. CDR3 protein: CASSVYPHNIDEQFF. The CDR3 coding sequence is TGTGCCAGCAGTGTGTACCCCCACAACATCGATGAGCAGTTCTTC.

The chain is built from TRBV27 and TRBJ2-1; TRBD1 is a possible D gene (6 bases). The CDR3 consists of 14 residues. With 6 bases removed from V and 3 bases from J, the gap between germline ends came to 12 bases. Germline CDR1 reads MNHEY; CDR2 reads SMNVEV (reference sequence). CDR3 in amino acids: CASSQGQFYNEQFF. CDR3 bases: TGTGCCAGCAGCCAAGGACAGTTCTACAATGAGCAGTTCTTC.

The gene calls are TRBV4-1 and TRBJ1-5; D is unclear. Trimming removed 2 bases at V and 9 bases at J, with 14 bases between. CDR1 is MGHRA and CDR2 is YSYEKL in the germline V gene. The CDR3 length is 14 residues. The CDR3 region has the DNA TGCGCCAGCAGCCAACATCACAACACGTGGCCCCAGCATTTT. Translated, it gives CASSQHHNTWPQHF.

This sequence joins TRBV7-6 and TRBJ2-2; 14 bases map to TRBD2. There are 16 residues in the CDR3. After removal of 5 bases from V and 7 bases from J, the junction contained 6 bases not matched to a gene. Germline V gene sequence: CDR1 SGHVS, CDR2 FNYEAQ. CDR3 nucleotide sequence: TGTGCCAGCAGCCCCAGGACTAGCGGGGGGTTCGGGGAGCTGTTTTTT. Its translation: CASSPRTSGGFGELFF.

The J gene is TRBJ1-2, the V gene TRBV19; 8 bases agree with TRBD1. With V trimmed by 4 bases and J by 7 bases, 11 bases remained unmatched. Germline V gives CDR1 LNHDA, CDR2 SQIVND (reference sequence). This CDR3 contains 15 residues. CDR3 in amino acids: CASSTPGTGSFGYTF. CDR3 DNA sequence: TGTGCCAGTAGTACCCCCGGGACAGGATCGTTTGGCTACACCTTC.